This T cell receptor (beta chain) is from a study of shared clonotypes between healthy human individuals. The method was immunoSEQ multiplex PCR; TCRdb's version includes in-frame clones alone and lacks a portion of them. The data show 2 million to 2.5 million clones, approximately 96% seen once. On this clone itself: Other nucleotide sequences from this sample produce the same CDR3.

The clonotype originates from a man aged 18 to 29 in good health. The sample was naive CD4+ T cells sorted from blood. Subset specified: CD45RA+ positively selected.

The CDR3 coding sequence is TGTGCCAGCAGCACCCGTCCCGGGGAGCTGTTTTTT. Translating it yields CASSTRPGELFF. V usage is TRBV7-3 and J usage is TRBJ2-2, with no clear D. The V end was cut by 5 bases, the J end by 6 bases, with 7 bases between. Per the germline V gene, CDR1 is SGHTA and CDR2 is FQGTGA. The CDR3 runs 12 residues. The complete variable domain, with remaining parts taken from reference TRBV7-3 and TRBJ2-2, reads GAGVSQTPSNKVTEKGKYVELRCDPISGHTALYWYRQSLGQGPEFLIYFQGTGAADDSGLPNDRFFAVRPEGSVSTLKIQRTERGDSAVYLCASSTRPGELFFGEGSRLTVL.